This T cell receptor (beta chain) was obtained from a study of T-cell reconstitution after alpha-beta-depleted transplantation in children. For TCRbeta, the library was prepared with unique molecular identifiers. TCRdb itself ran the PCR reads through MiXCR, one entry per CDR3 protein. In the table there are some 120,000 distinct CDR3 sequences, about a tenth of which are singletons. This clonotype has only a few counts. Germline V CDR1 and CDR2: MDHEN, SYDVKM. The V gene lost 1 base and the J gene lost 1 base, with 14 bases spanning the gap. The CDR3 is 16 amino acids. J is TRBJ2-7 and V is TRBV28, with D possibly matching TRBD1 (7 bases). The clonotype comes from a girl less than two years old who had a stem cell transplant for combined immunodeficiency, so the T cells may come from the graft donor. The material sequenced was PBMCs, mostly from graft donor cells, taken 180 days after TCRalphabeta/CD19-depleted stem cell transplant. CDR3 protein: CASSLSGAGGSYEQYF. CDR3 in DNA: TGTGCCAGCAGTTTATCTGGGGCAGGGGGGTCCTACGAGCAGTACTTC.